This TCR beta chain appears in the sequencing data of a study of T cells in Graves' hyperthyroidism and ophthalmopathy. Findings of the study overall: Blood also carried most thyroid clonotypes expanded above 0.001. A 13 V-J signature model discriminated ophthalmopathy versus stable hyperthyroidism.

The PBMCs were taken from about 9.7 ml of fresh peripheral blood. Between the trimmed V and J ends, which lost 4 bases and 0 bases, there was a span of 12 bases. The CDR3 extends over 15 amino acids. Germline V gene lookup returns CDR1 SGHDN and CDR2 FVKESK. TCR beta CDR3 region amplification was performed from RNA transcripts. HTBI primers were the set used in a first-round RT-PCR of the TCR CDR3. TCRdb independently ran MiXCR on the multiplex PCR reads; one entry per CDR3 protein. The sample contains under 650,000 distinct CDR3 sequences, 15% to 20% of which appear only once. This clonotype turned up a few times. Its antigen is still unknown.

The sequence was obtained from a woman in her twenties or thirties with Graves' hyperthyroidism. Sequencing input: blood. The chain joins TRBV14 to TRBJ1-1; no clear D gene. CDR3 region: CASSLRELLNTEAFF. The CDR3 DNA is TGTGCCAGCAGCCTCCGAGAGCTGTTGAACACTGAAGCTTTCTTT.